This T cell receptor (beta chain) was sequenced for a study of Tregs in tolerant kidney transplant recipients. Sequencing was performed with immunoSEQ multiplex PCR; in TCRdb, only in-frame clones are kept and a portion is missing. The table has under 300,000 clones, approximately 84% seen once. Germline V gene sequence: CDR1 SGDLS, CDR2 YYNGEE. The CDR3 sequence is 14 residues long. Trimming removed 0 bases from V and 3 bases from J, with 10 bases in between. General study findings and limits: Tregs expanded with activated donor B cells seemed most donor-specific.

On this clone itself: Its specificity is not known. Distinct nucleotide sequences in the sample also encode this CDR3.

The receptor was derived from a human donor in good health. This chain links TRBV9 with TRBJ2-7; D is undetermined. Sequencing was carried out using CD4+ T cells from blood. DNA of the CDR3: TGTGCCAGCAGCGTAGATGGAGCTAGCTACGAGCAGTACTTC. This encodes CASSVDGASYEQYF.